The clone carrying this T cell receptor (beta chain) has only a few counts. What it binds is unknown. These data come from a study of identical twins. Study results and limitations: Clonotypes of the beta chain that were abundant in cord blood carried fewer insertions (memory repertoires showed none).

TCRdb re-called the 5' RACE reads through MiXCR, storing one row per CDR3 protein. The repertoire holds approximately 260,000 distinct CDR3 sequences, over 13% seen once, with around 9% in the top ten. This CDR3 region has 16 residues. The V end was cut by 6 bases, the J end by 0 bases, with 15 bases between. The receptor was isolated from a woman aged 18-29 years in good health. V and J are TRBV12-3 or TRBV12-4 and TRBJ1-5; a weak D match, TRBD1 (6 bases). Sequencing used memory (CD45RO+) T cells sorted from blood. CDR3 in amino acids: CASSYSRGTSNQPQHF. The CDR3 DNA reads as TGTGCCAGCAGCTATTCGAGGGGGACTAGCAATCAGCCCCAGCATTTT.